The rows below give T cell receptor beta chains drawn from one sample of a study of OX40 agonist ivuxolimab in advanced cancers. Sequenced by immunoSEQ multiplex PCR; TCRdb stores in-frame clones only, minus some. Of under 40,000 clones in the sample, about 88% were seen once. Here the sequenced sample was CD4+ or CD8+ T cells sorted from blood, taken in a trial of the OX40 agonist ivuxolimab. Receptors were obtained from an adult with an advanced solid tumor such as melanoma, head and neck, liver or kidney cancer. Each CDR3 is given with its conserved first and last residue. The order of the fields is V gene, J gene, clone size, D gene, CDR3 protein, CDR3 DNA. The D gene is left open where the match is weak. A row's size may be missing; if present it is once, few, many or a size class.

v_gene: TRBV2
j_gene: TRBJ2-7
abundance: -
d_gene: -
CDR3aa: CASSLYEQYF
CDR3nt: TGTGCCAGCAGCCTCTACGAGCAGTACTTC

v_gene: TRBV5-1
j_gene: TRBJ1-6
abundance: -
d_gene: TRBD1
CDR3aa: CASSDRVGSYNSPLHF
CDR3nt: TGCGCCAGTAGCGACAGGGTCGGGTCCTATAATTCACCCCTCCACTTT

v_gene: TRBV13
j_gene: TRBJ1-2
abundance: -
d_gene: -
CDR3aa: CASSLARWGRPSGDYGYTF
CDR3nt: TGTGCCAGCAGCCTAGCTCGATGGGGGCGTCCTTCAGGGGACTATGGCTACACCTTC

v_gene: TRBV27
j_gene: TRBJ2-7
abundance: once
d_gene: -
CDR3aa: CASSFEGSSYEQYF
CDR3nt: TGTGCCAGCAGTTTCGAGGGGAGCTCCTACGAGCAGTACTTC

v_gene: TRBV4-1
j_gene: TRBJ2-1
abundance: -
d_gene: TRBD1
CDR3aa: CASSQWWDRGGNEQFF
CDR3nt: TGCGCCAGCAGCCAGTGGTGGGACAGGGGTGGCAATGAGCAGTTCTTC

v_gene: TRBV27
j_gene: TRBJ1-1
abundance: -
d_gene: -
CDR3aa: CASSPTIQRGNTEAFF
CDR3nt: TGTGCCAGCAGTCCCACTATACAGAGGGGAAACACTGAAGCTTTCTTT

v_gene: TRBV27
j_gene: TRBJ1-3
abundance: -
d_gene: -
CDR3aa: CASSRSASGNTIYF
CDR3nt: TGTGCCAGCAGTAGGTCAGCCTCTGGAAACACCATATATTTT

v_gene: TRBV5-5
j_gene: TRBJ2-7
abundance: -
d_gene: TRBD1
CDR3aa: CAITLPPTGGAYEQYF
CDR3nt: TGTGCCATTACGCTGCCGCCGACAGGGGGAGCCTACGAGCAGTACTTC

v_gene: TRBV18
j_gene: TRBJ2-7
abundance: once
d_gene: TRBD1
CDR3aa: CASSPGTGGEQYF
CDR3nt: TGTGCCAGCTCACCCGGGACAGGGGGCGAGCAGTACTTC

v_gene: TRBV11-2
j_gene: TRBJ2-7
abundance: once
d_gene: TRBD1
CDR3aa: CASSVGQGTSREQYF
CDR3nt: TGTGCCAGCAGCGTAGGACAGGGGACATCTCGCGAGCAGTACTTC

v_gene: TRBV4-2
j_gene: TRBJ1-5
abundance: -
d_gene: -
CDR3aa: CASSLDVNQPQHF
CDR3nt: TGTGCCAGCAGTTTGGACGTCAATCAGCCCCAGCATTTT

v_gene: TRBV19
j_gene: TRBJ1-5
abundance: -
d_gene: -
CDR3aa: CASSITGGSNQPQHF
CDR3nt: TGTGCCAGTAGCATCACGGGGGGGAGCAATCAGCCCCAGCATTTT

v_gene: TRBV7-9
j_gene: TRBJ2-7
abundance: -
d_gene: -
CDR3aa: CASSLVGEPTYEQYF
CDR3nt: TGTGCCAGCAGCTTAGTAGGGGAACCTACCTACGAGCAGTACTTC

v_gene: TRBV30
j_gene: TRBJ2-1
abundance: -
d_gene: -
CDR3aa: CAWSRGYGNEQFF
CDR3nt: TGTGCCTGGAGTAGAGGGTACGGGAATGAGCAGTTCTTC

v_gene: TRBV6-5
j_gene: TRBJ1-1
abundance: -
d_gene: -
CDR3aa: CASSYRQGEAFF
CDR3nt: TGTGCCAGCAGTTACCGGCAGGGCGAAGCTTTCTTT